This T cell receptor beta chain is drawn from a study of T cells in Graves' hyperthyroidism and ophthalmopathy. Patients aged 18 to 65 had newly diagnosed hyperthyroidism of under 2 months' duration. The CDR3 covers 16 residues. V was pared by 5 bases and J by 4 bases, with 9 bases of the junction left unmatched. Germline assignment: CDR1 SGDLS and CDR2 YYNGEE. RNA transcripts served as the template for amplifying TCR beta CDR3 regions. With the HTBI primer set, the TCR CDR3 went through a first round of RT-PCR. TCRdb analysed the multiplex PCR reads with MiXCR anew, one entry per CDR3 protein. The sample lists hundreds of thousands of distinct CDR3 sequences, around 39% occurring once.

The clonotype comes from a man aged 18-30 years with Graves' hyperthyroidism. The chain carries TRBV9 and TRBJ2-6, with 7 bases lining up with TRBD2. The sample was blood. CDR3 in amino acids: CASSFRGETGANVLTF. In DNA, the CDR3 is TGTGCCAGCAGTTTTCGGGGGGAAACAGGGGCCAACGTCCTGACTTTC.